The clone carrying this T cell receptor (beta chain) was picked up many times. Its antigen remains unidentified. The sample originates from a study of CD8 T cells in ankylosing spondylitis. General observations from the study: Within peripheral blood, clones linked to disease were CD8+ and relatively rare. Clones tied to disease were said to be significantly enriched in matched ankylosing spondylitis synovial fluid. Past research had described some motif variants in reactive arthritis synovial fluid and blood. A TCR beta motif of about eight highly homologous variants appeared characteristic of ankylosing spondylitis blood.

From germline, CDR1 is DFQATT and CDR2 SNEGSKA (reference sequence). Trimming took off 0 bases at V and 7 bases at J, with 10 bases between the two ends. CDR3 length: 13 amino acids. TCRdb ran MiXCR on the 5' RACE reads and lists one entry per CDR3 protein. The profile shows some 140,000 distinct CDR3 sequences, 10% to 12% of them singletons. Sequencing input: blood, either unsorted or a sorted T cell fraction (not recorded which). This clonotype originated in a female donor with ankylosing spondylitis or in good health (not recorded which). This chain uses TRBV20-1 with TRBJ1-5; TRBD1 is a possible D gene (5 bases). Written as DNA, the CDR3 is TGCAGTGCTAGAGATCAACGGGACCAGCCCCAGCATTTT. It specifies CSARDQRDQPQHF.